This T cell receptor beta chain was recovered during a study of CD8+CD57+ T cells in acquired aplastic anemia (dated by TCRdb to the late 2010s). In the study overall: Extracted DNA from sorted CD4+ and CD8+ cells averaged about 3 ug, ranging from about 0.17 to 27.4 ug. For healthy donor samples, the average read count was about 10 million for CD4+ cells and 11 million to 13 million for CD8+ cells.

The CDR3, cysteine through phenylalanine, is 13 amino acids long. CDR3 DNA is the only sequence kept; it has 39 bases, read in frame from the first base. CDR1 and CDR2 (SGHRS, YFSETQ) derive from the germline V gene. In the study, sorted CD4+ and CD8+ blood T cells from patients with severe aplastic anemia and from healthy subjects underwent deep sequencing of TCR repertoires. Ficoll-Paque density gradient centrifugation was used to isolate peripheral blood mononuclear cells. Before DNA extraction, CD4+ and CD8+ T cells were sorted by FACS or by magnetic beads. In regard to this clonotype: No antigen is known for it. A read error may produce the germline difference seen at one junction end.

Study-level results and caveats: About 28 CD8+ CDR3 sequences were found in both patients and controls but appeared to be highly expressed in patients and within the immunodominant clones of the patients. No significant difference in CD8+ Simpson's diversity was found between patients and healthy controls (P=0.060).

Profiling of TCR beta VDJ combinations and CDR3 sequences used genomic DNA as the template. An Illumina HiSeq 2000 was used for TCR repertoire sequencing. In the original analysis: Repertoire assessment relied on Simpson's diversity index, CDR3 size and DJ length profiles, and TRBV/TRBJ rearrangement plots. Whichever DNA sequence was most abundant in the deep sequencing data was defined as the immunodominant clone. CDR3 amino acid sequences were checked for sharing between subjects and were compared against published repertoires and the VDJdb database. Starting from the raw public reads, TCRdb applied fastp trimming at Q25, assembled clones with MiXCR and retained in-frame beta chains. Each record represents a unique CDR3 protein, reported with the most common genes and DNA among its rows. It is TCRdb's table, rather than the study itself, that gives the V and J calls and clone size. In this sample the table shows about 140,000 distinct CDR3 sequences, 41% of which occur a single time. The top ten clones comprise roughly 8.4% of the sample.

What was sequenced was sorted CD4+, CD8+, or CD8+CD57+ T cells (not recorded which) from PBMCs. The chain links TRBV5-1 with TRBJ1-2, with 7 middle bases fitting TRBD1. The source of this sequence is a human donor in good health, serving as a control. The DNA sequence is given as TGCGCCAGCAGCTCGGAGGGGGCGAGGGGCTGCACCTTC. This yields the protein CASSSEGARGCTF.